This T cell receptor beta chain was identified during a study of control samples from healthy donors and cancer patients. The method was immunoSEQ multiplex PCR; TCRdb's version includes in-frame clones alone and lacks a portion of them. Here the sample spans roughly 190,000 clones, about nine tenths being singletons. Trimming cost V 2 bases and J 4 bases; bases outside gene matches: 2. Germline V lookup: CDR1 MNHEY, CDR2 SVGAGI. This CDR3 contains 15 residues. The sample was blood. This receptor was identified in a woman in her 30s in good health. The V and J genes are TRBV6-5 and TRBJ1-5; 10 bases match TRBD1. The CDR3 loop reads CASSYGQGVNQPQHF. The CDR3 bases are TGTGCCAGCAGTTACGGACAGGGGGTGAATCAGCCCCAGCATTTT.